The rows below give T cell receptor beta chains drawn from one sample of a study of T cell responses to AZD1222 COVID-19 vaccine. Profiled with immunoSEQ multiplex PCR; TCRdb holds only in-frame clones, not every one. The sample has some 100,000 clones; more than 75% are singletons. The sample consisted of peripheral blood, taken on day 0 of MenACWY control vaccination. These receptors came from an adult in good health. The CDR3 runs from the conserved cysteine through the conserved F or W. D genes are given only for firm matches. The listing skips clone size in some rows; elsewhere it reads once, few, many or a size class.

abundance	v_gene	j_gene	len	d_gene	CDR3nt	CDR3aa
NA	TRBV15	TRBJ1-2	16	TRBD1	TGTGCCACCAGCAGCGTCCCGGGACAGGGTTTCTATGGCTACACCTTC	CATSSVPGQGFYGYTF
NA	TRBV6-2/TRBV6-3	TRBJ2-5	14	NA	TGTGCCAGCAGTTATCTTATCTCGCAAGAGACCCAGTACTTC	CASSYLISQETQYF
NA	TRBV3-1/TRBV3-2	TRBJ1-1	12	NA	TGTGCCAGCAGCCAAGTAAGGGGGGAAGCTTTCTTT	CASSQVRGEAFF
NA	TRBV5-4	TRBJ2-7	15	TRBD2	TGTGCCAGCAGCCCTGGGACTAGCGGGATCAACGAGCAGTACTTC	CASSPGTSGINEQYF
once	TRBV28	TRBJ1-4	15	TRBD1	TGTGCCAGCAGTTTACCTGGGACAGGGGCAAAAGGACTGTTTTTT	CASSLPGTGAKGLFF
NA	TRBV2	TRBJ1-4	14	NA	TGTGCCAGCAGACTGGACAGCTTTAATGAAAAACTGTTTTTT	CASRLDSFNEKLFF
NA	TRBV29-1	TRBJ2-3	11	NA	TGCAGCGTTGTGCCCGGTGATACGCAGTATTTT	CSVVPGDTQYF
NA	TRBV20-1	TRBJ2-3	14	TRBD2	TGCAGTGCTAGTTTACTAGCGGGCACAGATACGCAGTATTTT	CSASLLAGTDTQYF
NA	TRBV7-2	TRBJ2-2	16	NA	TGTGCCAGCAGCCCCGCGTGGGGCGCGGGCACCGGGGAGCTGTTTTTT	CASSPAWGAGTGELFF
NA	TRBV9	TRBJ1-3	18	NA	TGTGCCAGCAGCGTAGACGACGCACCCTGGTCCGGGAGGAGCACCATATATTTT	CASSVDDAPWSGRSTIYF
NA	TRBV28	TRBJ2-7	11	NA	TGTGCCAGCAGGCAGGTCTACGAGCAGTACTTC	CASRQVYEQYF
once	TRBV28	TRBJ2-1	14	TRBD1	TGTGCCAGCAGGACAGGGGGCTCCTACAATGAGCAGTTCTTC	CASRTGGSYNEQFF
NA	TRBV3-1/TRBV3-2	TRBJ2-5	15	NA	TGTGCCAGCAGCCAAGATCTTCGAGTCGAAGAGACCCAGTACTTC	CASSQDLRVEETQYF
NA	TRBV11-3	TRBJ1-5	16	NA	TGTGCCAGCAGCTCCCCCCCAGGGTTTAAGCCTCAGCCCCAGCATTTT	CASSSPPGFKPQPQHF
NA	TRBV9	TRBJ2-6	17	NA	TGTGCCAGCAGCACCTCTGTAAGGATCTCTGGGGCCAACGTCCTGACTTTC	CASSTSVRISGANVLTF
NA	TRBV29-1	TRBJ2-3	13	NA	TGCAGCGTTGAGGGCGGGAGCACAGATACGCAGTATTTT	CSVEGGSTDTQYF
NA	TRBV15	TRBJ1-2	16	TRBD1	TGTGCCACCAGCAGAGTATCGGGGACAGCGAACTATGGCTACACCTTC	CATSRVSGTANYGYTF